This T cell receptor (beta chain) was observed in a study of Ad26.COV2.S vaccination and SARS-CoV-2 variants. Whole-study context: Ad26.COV2.S, an intramuscular injection, was given once or twice 56 days apart.

Findings and caveats of the study: Compared with placebo recipients, vaccine recipients had higher spike-specific TCR breadth. Recipients of either vaccine or placebo displayed similar breadth of non-spike TCRs. Following vaccination, spike-specific CD8+ and CD4+ T cell responses reportedly exhibited substantial breadth.

The length of the CDR3 is 13 residues. Germline V lookup: CDR1 LNHDA, CDR2 SQIVND (reference sequence). After removal of 6 bases from V and 5 bases from J, the junction contained 2 bases not matched to a gene. The sample's treatment: around 19 received Ad26.COV2.S at low or high dose, single or two shots; about 5 received placebo; per-sample allocation not given. Samples were taken on day 63 after the first vaccine or placebo injection. Here immunoSEQ multiplex PCR was the method, and the copy in TCRdb shows in-frame clones only, minus some. The sample has 440,000 or so clones, 92% seen once. With respect to this clone: What it binds is not known.

The V call is TRBV19, the J call TRBJ2-3; 10 nucleotides agree with TRBD2. This receptor was taken from a person between 18 and 59 years old who received the Ad26.COV2.S COVID-19 vaccine or a placebo. This specimen consisted of peripheral blood, obtained in a trial of Ad26.COV2.S vaccine versus placebo. The CDR3 spells CASRLAGLDTQYF. CDR3 nucleotides: TGTGCCAGTAGACTAGCGGGGCTAGATACGCAGTATTTT.